This is a list of T cell receptor beta chains from one sample in a study of shared clonotypes between healthy human individuals. Assay: immunoSEQ multiplex PCR; the TCRdb copy retains only in-frame clones and omits some. The table shows 850,000 to 1,200,000 clones, with around 76% occurring only once. Sequences were obtained from memory CD4+ T cells sorted from blood. The source is a man younger than 35 in good health. The CDR3 runs from the conserved cysteine through the conserved F or W.

cdr3_aa | j_call | v_call
CASSPQDRGLSEQFF | TRBJ2-1 | TRBV9
CATTGGTSGGYEQFF | TRBJ2-1 | TRBV6-1
CASNSPGQGAYEQYF | TRBJ2-7 | TRBV7-9
CASSLTLQETQYF | TRBJ2-5 | TRBV5-1
CASSLGTSDYNEQFF | TRBJ2-1 | TRBV5-8
CASSFGGRTDTQYF | TRBJ2-3 | TRBV5-6
CASSIEGVGGESKNIQYF | TRBJ2-4 | TRBV19
CASSERPGRTDTQYF | TRBJ2-3 | TRBV6-4
CASRGEDTQYF | TRBJ2-3 | TRBV19
CAWLLAGGEAFF | TRBJ1-1 | TRBV30
CALWVPTSGELFF | TRBJ2-2 | TRBV30
CAWTASGRAPNEQFF | TRBJ2-1 | TRBV30
CASSTTGTGLNTEAFF | TRBJ1-1 | TRBV5-1
CASSRGGAYNEQFF | TRBJ2-1 | TRBV5-4
CASSLGPKPYEQYF | TRBJ2-7 | TRBV28
CASSLDRAWTEAFF | TRBJ1-1 | TRBV5-4
CASSQTVQGQSGFNYGYTF | TRBJ1-2 | TRBV4-2
CASSYNRGSLPYEQYF | TRBJ2-7 | TRBV13
CASSFLGQGGDEQYF | TRBJ2-7 | TRBV11-2
CASSLVGRGSADTQYF | TRBJ2-3 | TRBV5-1
CAASGGRTDTQYF | TRBJ2-3 | TRBV10-3
CASSPLALSSYEQYF | TRBJ2-7 | TRBV6-5
CASSPGAGNTEAFF | TRBJ1-1 | TRBV18
CASTFLGPDGELFF | TRBJ2-2 | TRBV6-6
CASRPGTGSSPLHF | TRBJ1-6 | TRBV6-1
CASIPGGAAGSQYF | TRBJ2-5 | TRBV7-9